This TCR beta chain was profiled in a study of T cells in Graves' hyperthyroidism and ophthalmopathy. General observations from the study: Blood samples included most of the expanded thyroid clonotypes exceeding 0.001. A model of 13 V-J pairs discriminated ophthalmopathy from stable hyperthyroidism.

Amplified TCR beta CDR3 regions came from RNA transcripts. The study used the HTBI primer set for a first-round RT-PCR of the TCR CDR3. TCRdb reprocessed the multiplex PCR reads with MiXCR, giving one entry per CDR3 protein. The table includes about 420,000 distinct CDR3 sequences, roughly 13% detected once. The CDR3 is made up of 13 amino acids. Germline values: CDR1 MDHEN, CDR2 SYDVKM. The ends were cut back, 2 bases at V and 6 bases at J, with 10 bases in the middle. This clonotype was counted at least ten times. Its antigen remains unidentified. Sequencing was performed on blood. The chain is built from TRBV28 and TRBJ2-5; D not certain. This TCR came from a woman younger than 35 with Graves' hyperthyroidism. The CDR3 coding sequence is TGTGCCAGCAGTTTAGAAGGGCTAAAGACCCAGTACTTC. Translated: CASSLEGLKTQYF.